A single sample is the source of the 22 T cell receptor beta chains below, sequenced in a study of cytomegalovirus exposure and HLA in healthy donors. The assay was immunoSEQ multiplex PCR, and TCRdb's table has in-frame clones only and misses some. This table holds more than 75,000 clones, around 92% found once. Sequences were obtained from PBMCs. Receptors were obtained from a man younger than 35 in good health and CMV-seronegative.

The genes are TRBV27 and TRBJ1-2, with 8 bases matching TRBD1. Trimming at V came to 2 bases and at J to 4 bases, leaving 6 bases not matched to a gene. Germline CDR1 and CDR2: MNHEY and SMNVEV (reference sequence). The CDR3 is 15 residues long. The CDR3 protein is CASSLEQGAGYGYTF. The CDR3 DNA reads TGTGCCAGCAGTTTAGAGCAGGGGGCGGGCTATGGCTACACCTTC.

Only a few counts were recorded for this clone. The junction differs from germline at one of its ends, possibly a read error. The chain employs TRBV7-7 and TRBJ1-1; perhaps TRBD1 as D (5 bases). The CDR3 is 13 amino acids. The germline CDR1 and CDR2 sequences are SSHAT and FNYEAQ (reference sequence). CDR3 sequence reads: CASSFDSNTEAFF. The CDR3 DNA reads as TGTGCTAGCAGCTTCGACAGCAACACTGAAGCTTTCTTT.

CDR3 nucleotide sequence: TGTGCCAGCAGGCGGAGTAATGAGCAGTTCTTC. Translated: CASRRSNEQFF. The rearrangement links TRBV5-6 to TRBJ2-1, with D unclear. This CDR3 has 11 amino acids. Germline assignment: CDR1 SGHDT and CDR2 YYEEEE. The ends were cut back, 5 bases at V and 7 bases at J, with 7 bases in the middle.

J is TRBJ1-5 and V is TRBV6-6; tentatively, D is TRBD1 (5 bases). The CDR3 contains 14 residues. The germline gives CDR1 MNHNY, CDR2 SVGAGI (reference sequence). Trimming cost V 4 bases and J 4 bases, with 11 bases left between them. Here the CDR3 DNA reads TGTGCCAGCAGTTTACGGGGGAAAAATCAGCCCCAGCATTTT. Translating it yields CASSLRGKNQPQHF.

This chain connects TRBV30 to TRBJ1-2, with 11 bases aligning to TRBD1. Trimming removed 3 bases from V and 5 bases from J; junction bases left unmatched: 8. The germline gives CDR1 GTSNPN, CDR2 SVGIG (reference sequence). This CDR3 contains 15 residues. CDR3 in amino acids: CAWSGQGASPYGYTF. The CDR3 DNA follows: TGTGCCTGGAGCGGACAGGGGGCGAGCCCGTATGGCTACACCTTC.

Concerning this clone itself: At one boundary the junction diverges from the germline segment, which might be a read error. The CDR3 reads CASSLAPQYEQYF. In DNA form, the CDR3 reads TGTGCTAGCAGCTTAGCCCCACAGTACGAGCAGTACTTC. The genes are TRBV7-7 and TRBJ2-7; D unresolved. The CDR3 is made up of 13 amino acids. Germline CDR1 and CDR2: SSHAT and FNYEAQ (reference sequence).

V and J are TRBV27 and TRBJ2-1; 12 nucleotides agree with TRBD2. Germline CDR1 MNHEY, CDR2 SMNVEV (reference sequence). V lost 7 bases, J lost 6 bases, and 7 bases stayed unmatched. The CDR3 is 15 amino acids. This chain's CDR3 is CASTPRTSGTNEQFF. The DNA of the CDR3 is TGTGCCAGCACCCCAAGGACTAGCGGGACCAATGAGCAGTTCTTC.

The chain has TRBV7-2 and TRBJ2-1; D remains ambiguous. Looked up from germline, CDR1 is SGHTA and CDR2 is FQGNSA. V was shortened by 0 bases and J by 1 base, with 4 bases between the two germline ends. The CDR3 length is 14 residues. The CDR3 loop reads CASSLASSYNEQFF. For the CDR3, the DNA is TGTGCCAGCAGCTTAGCCTCTTCCTACAATGAGCAGTTCTTC.

This chain links TRBV25-1 with TRBJ1-4; D unclear. CDR1 and CDR2 from the germline V gene are MGHDK and SYGVNS. This CDR3 has 14 amino acids. V lost 4 bases to trimming and J lost 8 bases, with 14 bases between them. The CDR3 spells CASSGAQAGEKLFF. The CDR3 DNA is TGTGCCAGCAGTGGCGCGCAGGCGGGGGAAAAACTGTTTTTT.

The chain combines TRBV21-1 with TRBJ1-5. TRBV21-1 is noted as a pseudogene. CDR3 size: 15 residues. The CDR3 nucleotides are TGTGCCAGCAGCAACTGTGACGGGGGCAATCAGCCCCAGCATTTT. The encoded protein is CASSNCDGGNQPQHF.

V usage is TRBV4-1 and J usage is TRBJ1-2; the match to TRBD1 covers 7 bases. With V trimmed by 1 base and J by 0 bases, 2 bases remained unmatched. Germline-derived CDR1 and CDR2 are MGHRA and YSYEKL. CDR3 size: 15 residues. The CDR3 spells CASSQGQGTNYGYTF. DNA for the CDR3: TGCGCCAGCAGCCAAGGACAGGGAACTAACTATGGCTACACCTTC.

The V gene is TRBV5-1, the J gene TRBJ1-5; 9 nucleotides line up with TRBD1. The CDR3 has 15 amino acids. From germline, CDR1 is SGHRS and CDR2 YFSETQ. The V segment lost 4 bases and the J segment 7 bases; nucleotides outside the gene matches: 9. CDR3 sequence (DNA): TGCGCCAGCAGCGCCGGGACAGGGTTATGGCAGCCCCAGCATTTT. Protein product: CASSAGTGLWQPQHF. Together with reference TRBV5-1 and TRBJ1-5, the CDR3 gives the full variable domain: KAGVTQTPRYLIKTRGQQVTLSCSPISGHRSVSWYQQTPGQGLQFLFEYFSETQRNKGNFPGRFSGRQFSNSRSEMNVSTLELGDSALYLCASSAGTGLWQPQHFGDGTRLSIL.

The chain's CDR3 is CASSFGTLYGYTF. The CDR3 region has the DNA TGTGCCAGCAGTTTCGGGACACTTTATGGCTACACCTTC. The chain employs TRBV28 and TRBJ1-2; possibly TRBD1 for D (6 bases). Trimming removed 3 bases at V and 5 bases at J, with 10 bases between. The CDR3 extends over 13 amino acids. CDR1 MDHEN and CDR2 SYDVKM come from the germline V gene.

The rearrangement uses TRBV11-3 and TRBJ1-1; 9 bases map to TRBD1. There are 16 residues in the CDR3. Germline CDR1 is SGHNT and CDR2 is YENEEA. The J segment lost 1 base and the V segment lost 4 bases, leaving 7 bases of the junction unmatched. The CDR3 nucleotides read TGTGCCAGCAGCTCCAGGACAGGGGCAGGGAACACTGAAGCTTTCTTT. It specifies CASSSRTGAGNTEAFF.

This clone came up once. The V and J genes are TRBV2 and TRBJ1-2, with 7 bases aligning to TRBD1. CDR1 is SNHLY and CDR2 is FYNNEI in the germline V gene. This CDR3 contains 13 residues. After removal of 7 bases from V and 4 bases from J, the junction contained 6 bases not matched to a gene. The CDR3 sequence: CASNFDRVYGYTF. The CDR3, as DNA: TGTGCCAGCAATTTCGACAGGGTCTATGGCTACACCTTC.

The chain has TRBV18 and TRBJ1-1, with 10 bases that match TRBD1. J was trimmed by 5 bases and V by 4 bases; bases with no gene match: 4. There are 14 residues in the CDR3. The V gene's germline CDR1 is KGHSH and CDR2 LQKENI. CDR3 coding DNA: TGTGCCAGCTCACGGGGACAGGGGAATACTGAAGCTTTCTTT. It translates to CASSRGQGNTEAFF.

The chain has TRBV6-6 and TRBJ1-1; 8 bases are a match to TRBD1. Losses at the gene ends were 6 bases for V and 6 bases for J; bases not matched to a gene: 15. The germline V gene has CDR1 MNHNY and CDR2 SVGAGI (reference sequence). This CDR3 region has 16 residues. CDR3 protein: CASSLFRTGLSAEAFF. The CDR3 DNA is TGTGCCAGCAGCCTATTCCGGACAGGGTTAAGCGCTGAAGCTTTCTTT.

The chain is built from TRBV4-1 and TRBJ1-2; 8 positions agree with TRBD1. The V gene end was trimmed by 1 base and the J gene end by 4 bases; junction bases not matched to a gene: 8. Germline V gene sequence: CDR1 MGHRA, CDR2 YSYEKL. The CDR3 runs 16 residues. The CDR3 here is CASSQVVGQGAYGYTF. Written as DNA, the CDR3 is TGCGCCAGCAGCCAAGTAGTTGGACAGGGCGCCTATGGCTACACCTTC.

The chain has TRBV18 and TRBJ1-2; D is undetermined. CDR3 size: 16 residues. V gave up 3 bases and J gave up 3 bases, with 17 bases separating them. Germline lookup yields CDR1 KGHSH and CDR2 LQKENI. The CDR3 coding sequence is TGTGCCAGCTCACCTTGGACCGGGGAACTCGACTATGGCTACACCTTC. It specifies CASSPWTGELDYGYTF.

The rearrangement links TRBV11-2 to TRBJ2-7; D may be TRBD1 (6 bases). Germline V CDR1 and CDR2: SGHAT, FQNNGV. This CDR3 is built from 16 residues. Trimming removed 5 bases from V and 1 base from J, with 18 bases in between. The CDR3 sequence: CASSPLQRQGSYEQYF. The CDR3, as DNA: TGTGCCAGCAGCCCCCTCCAGAGGCAGGGGTCCTACGAGCAGTACTTC.

In its sample, this clone was seen once. The genes are TRBV7-2 and TRBJ1-5, with 7 bases lining up with TRBD1. The length of the CDR3 is 14 residues. Germline CDR1 reads SGHTA; CDR2 reads FQGNSA. After removal of 3 bases from V and 4 bases from J, the junction contained 3 bases not matched to a gene. CDR3 residues: CASSLDRTNQPQHF. Here the CDR3 DNA reads TGTGCCAGCAGCTTGGACAGGACTAATCAGCCCCAGCATTTT.

The genes are TRBV30 and TRBJ2-1; D remains ambiguous. CDR3 length: 11 amino acids. V lost 8 bases and J 9 bases, leaving 14 bases between the germline ends. CDR1 is GTSNPN and CDR2 is SVGIG in the germline V gene (reference sequence). The CDR3: CAGNLGLEQFF. The CDR3 DNA follows: TGTGCCGGTAACCTTGGGCTTGAGCAGTTCTTC.